These T cell receptor beta chains were read from a single sample in a study of blood T cell repertoires in COVID-19. Generated by immunoSEQ multiplex PCR, the TCRdb table keeps only in-frame clones and is missing some. The table has around 200,000 clones, more than 70% seen once. Sequenced material: peripheral blood. These receptors all stem from a man aged 45-65 years with active or convalescent COVID-19. Each CDR3 is given without its conserved first and last residue. The size entry is marked missing in some rows and otherwise reads once, few, many or a size class.

j_gene,v_gene,abundance,CDR3aa
TRBJ2-3,TRBV29-1,once,SVEASPEGEGPVTDTQY
TRBJ2-3,TRBV5-5,.,ASSLVAGGTDTQY
TRBJ2-1,TRBV19,.,ASSIGSGPYNEQF
TRBJ2-7,TRBV28,once,ASSLAGGYYEQY
TRBJ2-7,TRBV6-5,.,ASRGGNSYEQY
TRBJ1-5,TRBV5-6,.,ASNVSCQPQH
TRBJ2-3,TRBV13,.,ASSYGASGSTDTQY
TRBJ2-1,TRBV10-3,.,AIRGDSEYNEQF
TRBJ1-2,TRBV6-5,few,ASSSQDGYT
TRBJ1-1,TRBV15,.,ATSRDRGLAF
TRBJ1-5,TRBV2,many,ASSEVDRANQPQH
TRBJ1-2,TRBV4-1,.,ASSQGQGNGYT
TRBJ1-1,TRBV18,few,ASSPGTYSEAF
TRBJ1-5,TRBV7-8,.,ASSLAIDSNQPQH
TRBJ1-1,TRBV12-2,.,ASRLAMDRAANTEAF
TRBJ1-5,TRBV19,.,ASSINVPGQPQH
TRBJ2-3,TRBV15,once,ATSPPTGGGGDTQY
TRBJ1-2,TRBV19,.,ASSNYGQGARGYT
TRBJ2-3,TRBV7-2,.,ASSPNSPRPDTQY
TRBJ2-5,TRBV4-3,.,ASSERTQETQY
TRBJ1-2,TRBV12-2,.,ASRLGLDTFYGYT
TRBJ1-1,TRBV19,.,ASSIGATGRTEAF
TRBJ2-5,TRBV5-4,.,ASSYGLAGQETQY
TRBJ2-5,TRBV29-1,.,SVGLAIQETQY
TRBJ2-7,TRBV20-1,.,SAKGTYEQY
TRBJ2-1,TRBV6-6,once,ASLSGGSYNEQF
TRBJ2-1,TRBV2,.,ASDVGAGASNEQF